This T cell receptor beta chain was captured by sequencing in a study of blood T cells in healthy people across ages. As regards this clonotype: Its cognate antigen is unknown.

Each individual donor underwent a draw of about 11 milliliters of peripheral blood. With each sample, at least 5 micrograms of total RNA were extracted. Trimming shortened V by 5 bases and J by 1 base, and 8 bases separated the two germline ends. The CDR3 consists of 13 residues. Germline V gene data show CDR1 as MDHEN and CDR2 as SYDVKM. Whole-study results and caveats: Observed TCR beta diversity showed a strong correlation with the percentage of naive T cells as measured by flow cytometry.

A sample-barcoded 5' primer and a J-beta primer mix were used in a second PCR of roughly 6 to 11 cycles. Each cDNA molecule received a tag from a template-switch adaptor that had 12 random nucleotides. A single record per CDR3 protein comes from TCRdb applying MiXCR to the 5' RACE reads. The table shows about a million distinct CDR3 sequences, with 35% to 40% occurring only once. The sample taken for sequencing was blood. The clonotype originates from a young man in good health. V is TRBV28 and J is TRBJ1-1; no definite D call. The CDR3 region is CASSGRTNTEAFF. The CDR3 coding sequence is TGTGCCAGCAGTGGGCGGACGAACACTGAAGCTTTCTTT. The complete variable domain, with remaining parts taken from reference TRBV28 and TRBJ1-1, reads DVKVTQSSRYLVKRTGEKVFLECVQDMDHENMFWYRQDPGLGLRLIYFSYDVKMKEKGDIPEGYSVSREKKERFSLILESASTNQTSMYLCASSGRTNTEAFFGQGTRLTVV.